The subject of this entry is one T cell receptor (beta chain). This clone was recorded a few times. The target of this receptor is not known. Within one base of it there is no much larger clone, and no base qualities were kept. A FACSAria II was used to sort memory CD4+ T cells, defined as single viable CD3+CD4+CD8-CD45RO+ cells. CMV serostatus was determined using a Roche Elecsys assay that detects serum IgG against CMV pp150, pp28, p38 and p52. After the samples were thawed, total CD4+ T cells were enriched through positive selection using CD4 magnetic microbeads. The samples came from a separate study whose specific focus was interrogating the CD4+ T cell memory repertoire. Following standard operating procedures, peripheral blood mononuclear cells were isolated and cryopreserved, while serum was kept at -80 degrees C. The staining relied on CD3-PerCP (BW264/56), CD4-APC (RPA-T4), CD45RO-PE (UCHT1) and CD8-Pacific Orange (3B5) antibodies, and Sytox blue was used to exclude non-viable cells.

The data belong to a study of memory CD4+ T cells and cytomegalovirus serostatus (dated by TCRdb to 2018 to 2020). Study-level background: The cohort included approximately 35 healthy adults from Belgium, of whom 9 were CMV seropositive and 24 were CMV seronegative. To replicate a published TCR-based CMV serostatus classifier, the study sequenced CD4+ memory TCRbeta repertoires from a Belgian cohort whose cytomegalovirus serostatus was known. What the work shows at the level of the full study, not this receptor alone: The results were read as suggesting that the CMV-associated TCR signature is, for the most part, present in the CD4+ memory repertoire. Of more than 150 previously reported CMV-associated TCRbeta sequences, some 73 appeared in the CD4+ memory repertoires, each in one to five individuals. The original-framework classifier achieved a median bootstrapped AUC of approximately 0.96 with a 95% CI of 0.76-1.00 on the Belgian cohort. Only CD4+CD45RO+ memory cells were sequenced, in contrast to the original study, in which naive and memory CD4+ and CD8+ populations were covered. CMV serostatus prediction reached a median bootstrapped AUC of around 0.95 with the original framework and 0.91 with a US-trained random forest.

From its cysteine to its phenylalanine, the CDR3 spans 13 amino acids. CDR3 DNA only is kept here, 39 bases in frame from base 1. Looking up the germline V gene yields CDR1 LGHNT and CDR2 FRNRAP. V is shortened by 3 bases, J by 2 bases, and the region joining them spans 6 bases. The Quick-DNA Microprep Kit was used to extract genomic DNA from the sorted cells. Amplification of TCRbeta DNA was done with the immunoSEQ hsTCRbeta kit, following the protocol from the manufacturer. TCRbeta libraries were sequenced on an Illumina MiSeq instrument. In the authors' own workflow: After out-of-frame sequences were removed, 2,204,828 distinct TCRbeta sequences remained, averaging roughly 67,000 per individual. Two values were used to score each individual: the count of some 150 previously reported CMV-associated TCRbeta sequences and the total count of productive distinct TCRbeta sequences. A beta-binomial model was reimplemented in Python, and scikit-learn random forests with default parameters were trained on US cohort data. On the Belgian cohort, classifier performance was reported as the median AUC, along with percentile confidence intervals, across 10,000 bootstrap iterations. TCRdb obtained this table from immuneACCESS and retained in-frame rearrangements with V and J assigned. These tables miss some clones; where compared with another copy, unresolved V genes account for less than half of the shortfall, and the remainder is unexplained. V and J calls and clone size are those listed in that table; D and trimming were worked out from the DNA. The sample profile shows tens of thousands of clones; around four fifths of them were found once. Roughly 0.61% of the sample is in the top ten clones.

This clonotype originated in an adult in good health and CMV-seronegative. What was sequenced was memory CD4+ T cells from blood. The rearrangement combines TRBV12-5 with TRBJ2-3, with an unclear D gene assignment. The nucleotide sequence reads TGTGCTAGTGGTTTAGGTCACACAGATACGCAGTATTTT. It translates to CASGLGHTDTQYF.